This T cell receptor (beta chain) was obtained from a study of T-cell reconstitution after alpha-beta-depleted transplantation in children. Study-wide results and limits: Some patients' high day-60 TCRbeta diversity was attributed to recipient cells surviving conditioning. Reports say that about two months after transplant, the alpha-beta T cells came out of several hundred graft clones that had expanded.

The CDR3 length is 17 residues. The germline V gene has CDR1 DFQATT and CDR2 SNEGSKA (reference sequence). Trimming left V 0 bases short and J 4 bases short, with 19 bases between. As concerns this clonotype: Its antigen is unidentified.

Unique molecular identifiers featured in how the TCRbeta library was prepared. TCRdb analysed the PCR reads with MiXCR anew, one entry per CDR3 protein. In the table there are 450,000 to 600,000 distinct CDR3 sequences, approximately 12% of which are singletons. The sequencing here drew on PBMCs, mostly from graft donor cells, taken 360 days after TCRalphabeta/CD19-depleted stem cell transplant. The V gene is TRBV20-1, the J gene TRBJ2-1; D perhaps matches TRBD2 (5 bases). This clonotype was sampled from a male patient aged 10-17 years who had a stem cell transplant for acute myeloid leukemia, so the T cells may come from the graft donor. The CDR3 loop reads CSAREGWAGKRYNEQFF. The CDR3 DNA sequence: TGCAGTGCTAGAGAAGGCTGGGCGGGTAAAAGGTACAATGAGCAGTTCTTC.